This T cell receptor (beta chain) stems from a study of shared clonotypes between healthy human individuals. Terminally differentiated effector memory CD45RA+ cells were excluded from the naive CD8 cells, which were CD45RO-negative and positively selected for CCR7. About this clone itself: The antigen is not known.

The protocol was immunoSEQ multiplex PCR, while the TCRdb copy is restricted to in-frame clones and leaves out a portion. The repertoire holds about 580,000 clones, 95% to 98% seen once, with 0.25% to 0.35% in the top ten. Germline V CDR1 and CDR2: SGHRS, YFSETQ. CDR3 size: 18 residues. Losses at the gene ends were 0 bases for V and 8 bases for J; bases not matched to a gene: 16. Study-level findings and limits: Some naive CD4 clonotypes, 5% to 5.5%, turned up in common across several donors.

The receptor was isolated from a man aged 25-40 years in good health. What was sequenced was naive CD8+ T cells sorted from blood. The V gene is TRBV5-1, the J gene TRBJ2-1; 8 bases align to TRBD2. CDR3 coding DNA: TGCGCCAGCAGCTTGGATGGGCTAGCGGGCACGATGGAGGATGAGCAGTTCTTC. This translates into CASSLDGLAGTMEDEQFF.